These T cell receptor beta chains were read from a single sample in a study of CD8 T cells in ankylosing spondylitis. Using its own MiXCR run on the 5' RACE reads, TCRdb lists one record per CDR3 protein. This sample carries under 950,000 distinct CDR3 sequences, under 20% of them seen once, and the ten largest clones take around 19%. Input material: blood, either unsorted or a sorted T cell fraction (not recorded which). Receptor source: a male donor with ankylosing spondylitis. The CDR3 runs from the conserved cysteine through the conserved F or W. The D gene is left open where the match is weak. Clone size is given for some rows only: seen once, a few or many times, or a class if the clone is expanded.

-	TRBV12-3/TRBV12-4	TRBJ2-3	-	TGTGCCAGCAACTTCACCGGACTTCTAATGCAAGATACGCAGTATTTT	CASNFTGLLMQDTQYF
-	TRBV24-1	TRBJ2-1	TRBD1	TGTGCCACCAGTGACCTCCGGGACAGGGGAACAAATGAGCAGTTCTTC	CATSDLRDRGTNEQFF
few	TRBV4-1	TRBJ1-1	-	TGCGCCAGCAGCCAAGAAGACCGGGAAGCTTTCTTT	CASSQEDREAFF
-	TRBV19	TRBJ2-2	-	TGTGCCAGTAGTCCGGTGATGGGGAGCGACACCGGGGAGCTGTTTTTT	CASSPVMGSDTGELFF
few	TRBV29-1	TRBJ2-7	TRBD1	TGCAGCGTGAGGACAGGGGGGAGCTCCTACGAGCAGTACTTC	CSVRTGGSSYEQYF
few	TRBV28	TRBJ2-2	TRBD2	TGTGCCAGCAGTGAACTAGCGCGCGGGGAGCTGTTTTTT	CASSELARGELFF
few	TRBV2	TRBJ2-7	-	TGTGCCAGCACCCCTGGGGGAACCCGTTACTCCTACGAGCAGTACTTC	CASTPGGTRYSYEQYF
few	TRBV6-6	TRBJ2-7	-	TGTGCCAGCAGTTATAACCCTGGATACGAGCAGTACTTC	CASSYNPGYEQYF
few	TRBV20-1	TRBJ2-1	-	TGCAGTGCTAGAGATCCTACCGGCAGTTTGACGTACAATGAGCAGTTCTTC	CSARDPTGSLTYNEQFF
-	TRBV6-5	TRBJ1-5	TRBD1	TGTGCCAGCAGTTATTGGGGGACAGGGGATCAGCCCCAGCATTTT	CASSYWGTGDQPQHF
few	TRBV6-2/TRBV6-3	TRBJ2-1	TRBD2	TGTGCCAGCAGTTATCCGGGACTAGGTAATGAGCAGTTCTTC	CASSYPGLGNEQFF
many	TRBV11-1	TRBJ1-5	TRBD1	TGTGCCAGCAGCTCCACGGACAGGCGGGCCGCGTATAGCAATCAGCCCCAGCATTTT	CASSSTDRRAAYSNQPQHF
few	TRBV5-1	TRBJ1-5	-	TGCGCCAGCAGCCTCGGGGAGCCCGGTCAGCCCCAGCATTTT	CASSLGEPGQPQHF
few	TRBV9	TRBJ1-2	TRBD1	TGTGCCAGCAGCGTAGTCGACAGGGACTATGGCTACACCTTC	CASSVVDRDYGYTF
few	TRBV29-1	TRBJ2-1	-	TGCAGCGTTGAAGATGTAAGCGACTACAATGAGCAGTTCTTC	CSVEDVSDYNEQFF
-	TRBV4-1	TRBJ2-7	TRBD1	TGCGCCAGCAGCCAAGCGTGGGACAGCCCTTACGAGCAGTACTTC	CASSQAWDSPYEQYF
-	TRBV12-3/TRBV12-4	TRBJ2-2	-	TGTGCCAGCAGGCTCCCTGGGTTCCCCGGGGAGCTGTTTTTT	CASRLPGFPGELFF
-	TRBV12-3/TRBV12-4	TRBJ2-3	-	TGTGCCAGCAGTTTTGCCTGGGACACCGTACATACGCAGTATTTT	CASSFAWDTVHTQYF
few	TRBV4-2	TRBJ1-1	-	TGTGCCAGCAGCCAAGATCAGGGGCGAAACACTGAAGCTTTCTTT	CASSQDQGRNTEAFF
-	TRBV12-3/TRBV12-4	TRBJ2-5	-	TGTGCCAGCAGTTCCCAGGACTCCGCCGGGGAGACCCAGTACTTC	CASSSQDSAGETQYF
few	TRBV12-3/TRBV12-4	TRBJ2-7	TRBD1	TGTGCCAGCAGTCCCAGGACAGGGAACGAGCAGTACTTC	CASSPRTGNEQYF
few	TRBV20-1	TRBJ1-1	-	TGCAGTGCTAGAGCACAGCAATACACTGAAGCTTTCTTT	CSARAQQYTEAFF
-	TRBV6-2/TRBV6-3	TRBJ2-2	-	TGTGCCAGCAGCCTCCCTCAGACCCCGAACACCGGGGAGCTGTTTTTT	CASSLPQTPNTGELFF
few	TRBV9	TRBJ1-1	-	TGTGCCAGCAGGCCCAGGGGAGAGAACACTGAAGCTTTCTTT	CASRPRGENTEAFF
few	TRBV12-3/TRBV12-4	TRBJ2-2	TRBD2	TGTGCCAGCAGTTTGAGAGGGAGGGCGATCGGGGAGCTGTTTTTT	CASSLRGRAIGELFF
-	TRBV7-6	TRBJ2-3	TRBD1	TGTGCCAGCAGCTTTTGGGGACAGGGATCGGATACGCAGTATTTT	CASSFWGQGSDTQYF
-	TRBV4-2	TRBJ1-2	TRBD1	TGTGCCAGCAGCCCAGGGACAGCGTCGTCCTATGGCTACACCTTC	CASSPGTASSYGYTF
few	TRBV20-1	TRBJ2-5	TRBD2	TGCAGTGCTAGAATCGGACTAGCGGGAGTTCAAGAGACCCAGTACTTC	CSARIGLAGVQETQYF
few	TRBV7-9	TRBJ1-1	-	TGTGCCAGCAGCTCCTCTCCCCTGGGGATGAACACTGAAGCTTTCTTT	CASSSSPLGMNTEAFF
few	TRBV7-9	TRBJ2-7	TRBD2	TGTGCCAGCAGCTTAGTTTCTAGCGGGACGTACGAGCAGTACTTC	CASSLVSSGTYEQYF
many	TRBV12-3/TRBV12-4	TRBJ2-7	-	TGTGCCAGCAGCTCGGGACGGACCTACGAGCAGTACTTC	CASSSGRTYEQYF
-	TRBV29-1	TRBJ2-2	-	TGCAGCGTTTCCGGACGGAACACCGGGGAGCTGTTTTTT	CSVSGRNTGELFF
few	TRBV3-1	TRBJ1-3	-	TGTGCCAGCAGCCAGTTTACCTCTGGAAACACCATATATTTT	CASSQFTSGNTIYF
once	TRBV5-6	TRBJ2-7	TRBD1	TGTGCCAGCAGGGACGGACAGGTGACCTACGAGCAGTACTTC	CASRDGQVTYEQYF
many	TRBV12-3/TRBV12-4	TRBJ1-3	-	TGTGCCAGCAATGATCCCGCCGGAAACACCATATATTTT	CASNDPAGNTIYF
-	TRBV11-2	TRBJ2-1	TRBD2	TGTGCCAGCAGCTCATGGACTAGCGGGAGAAACAATGAGCAGTTCTTC	CASSSWTSGRNNEQFF
-	TRBV3-1	TRBJ2-7	TRBD2	TGTGCCAGCAGCAAAGCGGGAGGGCGCGGCGAGCAGTACTTC	CASSKAGGRGEQYF
-	TRBV6-5	TRBJ2-6	-	TGTGCCAGCAGTTACCTAGGACAGAGCTCTGGGGCCAACGTCCTGACTTTC	CASSYLGQSSGANVLTF
-	TRBV9	TRBJ1-2	-	TGTGCCAGCAGCGCTCCACCGGGCTCTATCGGTGGCTACACCTTC	CASSAPPGSIGGYTF
-	TRBV27	TRBJ2-1	TRBD2	TGTGCCAGCAATTGGGGGGGGTCGTCCTACAATGAGCAGTTCTTC	CASNWGGSSYNEQFF
few	TRBV29-1	TRBJ2-1	-	TGCAGCGTTTCTCTCCGGGACATATACAATGAGCAGTTCTTC	CSVSLRDIYNEQFF
few	TRBV20-1	TRBJ1-2	TRBD1	TGCAGTGCAGAAACGACAGGGCTGGGGTATGGCTACACCTTC	CSAETTGLGYGYTF
once	TRBV6-2/TRBV6-3	TRBJ2-3	-	TGTGCCAGCAGTTACCTTTTAACTAGCACAGATACGCAGTATTTT	CASSYLLTSTDTQYF
few	TRBV29-1	TRBJ1-2	-	TGCAGCGCCGGTCTTTCGTCCGATGGCTACACCTTC	CSAGLSSDGYTF
-	TRBV6-2/TRBV6-3	TRBJ1-1	-	TGTGCCAGTTTGAGGAGGGAGACTGAAGCTTTCTTT	CASLRRETEAFF
few	TRBV12-3/TRBV12-4	TRBJ2-3	-	TGTGCCAGCACCCACCGGGATTTATTTACAGATACGCAGTATTTT	CASTHRDLFTDTQYF
few	TRBV12-3/TRBV12-4	TRBJ2-3	-	TGTGCCAGCGAAGGGTCTCACCTCACAGATACGCAGTATTTT	CASEGSHLTDTQYF
many	TRBV12-3/TRBV12-4	TRBJ1-2	-	TGTGCCAGCAGACAGGGTAGCTATGGCTACACCTTC	CASRQGSYGYTF
-	TRBV5-1	TRBJ2-7	TRBD1	TGCGCCAGCAGTTTGACAACAGGGGGCTCATACGAGCAGTACTTC	CASSLTTGGSYEQYF
few	TRBV9	TRBJ2-1	TRBD2	TGTGCCAGCAGCGCCGGACTAGCGGGGGTAAATGAGCAGTTCTTC	CASSAGLAGVNEQFF
few	TRBV6-5	TRBJ2-1	-	TGTGCCAGCAGTTACTCATTTCAGCCTGGCAATGAGCAGTTCTTC	CASSYSFQPGNEQFF
many	TRBV20-1	TRBJ1-1	TRBD1	TGCAGTGCTAGAGATATTCCAGGGGGTAGGACTGAAGCTTTCTTT	CSARDIPGGRTEAFF
-	TRBV6-2/TRBV6-3	TRBJ2-1	TRBD2	TGTGCCACCGCCCGGCGGGAGAGGTACAATGAGCAGTTCTTC	CATARRERYNEQFF
many	TRBV2	TRBJ1-6	-	TGTGCCAGCAGTGTTCCCAATTCACCCCTCCACTTT	CASSVPNSPLHF
few	TRBV12-3/TRBV12-4	TRBJ1-2	-	TGTGCCAGCAGTTTAGCCCGGGGGGGGACCGACTATGGCTACACCTTC	CASSLARGGTDYGYTF
-	TRBV15	TRBJ2-5	TRBD2	TGTGCCACCAGCAGTAGCGGGAGCCCAGAGACCCAGTACTTC	CATSSSGSPETQYF
-	TRBV25-1	TRBJ1-6	TRBD1	TGTGCCAGCAGTGCCACGACAGGGGTGAATTCACCCCTCCACTTT	CASSATTGVNSPLHF
few	TRBV20-1	TRBJ1-5	-	TGCAGCCAGGGTAGGGGATCCAATCAGCCCCAGCATTTT	CSQGRGSNQPQHF
many	TRBV6-1	TRBJ1-2	TRBD1	TGTGCCAGCAGTGCGGCGAGGACAGGCTATGGCTACACCTTC	CASSAARTGYGYTF